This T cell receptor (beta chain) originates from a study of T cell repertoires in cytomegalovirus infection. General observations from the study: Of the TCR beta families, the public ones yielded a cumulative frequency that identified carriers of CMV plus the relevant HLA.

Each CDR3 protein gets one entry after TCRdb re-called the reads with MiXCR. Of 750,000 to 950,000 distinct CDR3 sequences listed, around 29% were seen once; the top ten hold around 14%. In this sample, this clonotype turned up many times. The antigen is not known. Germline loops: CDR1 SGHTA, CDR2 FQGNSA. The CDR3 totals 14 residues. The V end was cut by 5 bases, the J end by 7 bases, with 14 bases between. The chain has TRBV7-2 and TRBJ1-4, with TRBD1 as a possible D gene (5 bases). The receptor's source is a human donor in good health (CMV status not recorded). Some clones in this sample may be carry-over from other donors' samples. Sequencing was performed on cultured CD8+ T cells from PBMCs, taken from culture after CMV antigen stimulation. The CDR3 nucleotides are TGTGCCAGCAGCCAGCGGGGGAGAGGTGAAAAACTGTTTTTT. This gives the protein CASSQRGRGEKLFF.